The 22 T cell receptor beta chains presented below share a single source sample, sequenced in a study of blood T cells in healthy people across ages. With a J-beta primer mix and a sample-barcoded 5' primer, a second PCR ran about 7 to 12 cycles. TCRdb itself ran the 5' RACE reads through MiXCR, one entry per CDR3 protein. The data contain around 790,000 distinct CDR3 sequences, roughly 44% of them singletons. The specimen was blood. Every receptor here comes from a man between 60 and 75 years old in good health.

The table lists this clonotype with a few counts. The chain joins TRBV12-3 or TRBV12-4 to TRBJ2-1; D is perhaps TRBD2 (5 bases). The CDR3 loop spans 14 amino acids. V gave up 5 bases and J gave up 6 bases, with 14 bases separating them. The CDR3 is CASSDRVEGNEQFF. In DNA form, the CDR3 reads TGTGCCAGCAGTGACCGGGTCGAGGGCAATGAGCAGTTCTTC.

A few counts support this clonotype. The chain is built from TRBV24-1 and TRBJ1-2; 11 nucleotides agree with TRBD1. Germline CDR1 is KGHDR and CDR2 is SFDVKD. The CDR3 sequence is 13 residues long. Trimming removed 4 bases from V and 8 bases from J; junction bases left unmatched: 2. The CDR3 spells CATSEGQGVGYTF. For the CDR3, the DNA is TGTGCCACCAGTGAGGGACAGGGGGTAGGCTACACCTTC.

The chain joins TRBV14 to TRBJ1-2; D is undetermined. The CDR3 has 14 amino acids. Germline-derived CDR1 and CDR2 are SGHDN and FVKESK. V was cut by 1 base and J by 3 bases, with 9 bases left in between. The CDR3 bases are TGTGCCAGCAGCCAAGCGTACCGAGACTATGGCTACACCTTC. Translating it yields CASSQAYRDYGYTF.

This clonotype was recorded a few times. The genes are TRBV12-5 and TRBJ2-1; possibly TRBD2 for D (6 bases). The CDR3 covers 12 residues. V was pared by 5 bases and J by 7 bases, with 9 bases between. Germline CDR1 and CDR2: LGHNT and FRNRAP. CDR3 DNA: TGTGCTAGTGGTCTGGGGGGTAATGAGCAGTTCTTC. Its protein is CASGLGGNEQFF.

The V gene is TRBV2, the J gene TRBJ1-2; maybe TRBD1 (6 bases). There are 14 residues in the CDR3. Germline values: CDR1 SNHLY, CDR2 FYNNEI. Trimming took off 7 bases at V and 0 bases at J, with 12 bases between the two ends. The chain's CDR3 is CASKLDSTNYGYTF. CDR3 nucleotide sequence: TGTGCCAGCAAACTGGACAGCACTAACTATGGCTACACCTTC. Supplemented by reference TRBV2 and TRBJ1-2, the full variable domain reads EPEVTQTPSHQVTQMGQEVILRCVPISNHLYFYWYRQILGQKVEFLVSFYNNEISEKSEIFDDQFSVERPDGSNFTLKIRSTKLEDSAMYFCASKLDSTNYGYTFGSGTRLTVV.

This clonotype was observed a few times. This chain uses TRBV7-9 with TRBJ2-5; D might be TRBD1 (6 bases). The CDR3 contains 14 residues. Germline assignment: CDR1 SEHNR and CDR2 FQNEAQ (reference sequence). The ends were cut back, 2 bases at V and 5 bases at J, with 12 bases in the middle. The CDR3 is CASSLLGAEETQYF. CDR3 coding DNA: TGTGCCAGCAGCTTACTGGGGGCGGAGGAGACCCAGTACTTC. Combining the CDR3 with reference TRBV7-9 and TRBJ2-5 gives the whole variable domain DTGVSQNPRHKITKRGQNVTFRCDPISEHNRLYWYRQTLGQGPEFLTYFQNEAQLEKSRLLSDRFSAERPKGSFSTLEIQRTEQGDSAMYLCASSLLGAEETQYFGPGTRLLVL.

V and J are TRBV20-1 and TRBJ1-1; D remains ambiguous. This CDR3 region has 12 residues. Germline V CDR1 and CDR2: DFQATT, SNEGSKA (reference sequence). V was cut by 2 bases and J by 7 bases, with 11 bases left in between. CDR3 amino acids: CSARWIRDEAFF. As DNA, the CDR3 is TGCAGTGCTAGATGGATTCGCGATGAAGCTTTCTTT.

This chain connects TRBV20-1 to TRBJ2-7; tentative D call: TRBD2 (6 bases). This CDR3 is 15 amino acids long. Looked up from germline, CDR1 is DFQATT and CDR2 is SNEGSKA (reference sequence). Trimming cost V 1 base and J 0 bases, with 13 bases left between them. CDR3 bases: TGCAGTGCTAGAGGAACACGAGCGGGCTCCTACGAGCAGTACTTC. It specifies CSARGTRAGSYEQYF.

The chain couples TRBV20-1 to TRBJ2-1, with D unresolved. There are 14 residues in the CDR3. The germline V gene has CDR1 DFQATT and CDR2 SNEGSKA (reference sequence). V lost 3 bases to trimming and J lost 2 bases, with 11 bases between them. In DNA, the CDR3 is TGCAGTGCTAGGAGTTGGGCGACCTACAATGAGCAGTTCTTC. It is translated as CSARSWATYNEQFF.

This clonotype appeared a few times. The J gene is TRBJ2-5, the V gene TRBV14; 7 bases are shared with TRBD1. From germline, CDR1 is SGHDN and CDR2 FVKESK. Trimming at V came to 1 base and at J to 7 bases, leaving 6 bases not matched to a gene. This CDR3 is 14 amino acids long. CDR3 bases: TGTGCCAGCAGCCAAGCGGGACAGCCGCGGACCCAGTACTTC. It encodes CASSQAGQPRTQYF. The entire variable domain, with the rest obtained from reference TRBV14 and TRBJ2-5, is as follows: EAGVTQFPSHSVIEKGQTVTLRCDPISGHDNLYWYRRVMGKEIKFLLHFVKESKQDESGMPNNRFLAERTGGTYSTLKVQPAELEDSGVYFCASSQAGQPRTQYFGPGTRLLVL.

The chain recombines TRBV28 with TRBJ2-1; 10 nucleotides line up with TRBD1. Germline trimming cut 6 bases from V and 6 bases from J; bases unmatched to any gene: 8. This CDR3 has 15 residues. Germline V CDR1 and CDR2: MDHEN, SYDVKM. CDR3 sequence: CASSSTGTGVNEQFF. The CDR3 nucleotides are TGTGCCAGCAGCTCCACCGGGACAGGGGTCAATGAGCAGTTCTTC.

The V call is TRBV6-2 or TRBV6-3, the J call TRBJ2-1, with unresolved D. The CDR3 totals 15 residues. With 6 bases removed from V and 5 bases from J, the gap between germline ends came to 17 bases. The germline CDR1 and CDR2 sequences are MNHEY and SVGEGT. CDR3 region: CASRMWEPVHNEQFF. CDR3 DNA: TGTGCCAGCAGGATGTGGGAACCGGTCCACAATGAGCAGTTCTTC.

A few counts support this clonotype. This sequence joins TRBV29-1 and TRBJ2-7; 7 nucleotides match TRBD1. Germline loops: CDR1 SQVTM, CDR2 ANQGSEA. CDR3 size: 17 residues. Trimming cost V 7 bases and J 1 base; bases outside gene matches: 19. The CDR3 spells CSARMPIKDRSSYEQYF. The CDR3, as DNA: TGCAGCGCCAGAATGCCTATAAAGGACAGGTCTTCCTACGAGCAGTACTTC.

The genes are TRBV27 and TRBJ1-2; D unclear. Germline assignment: CDR1 MNHEY and CDR2 SMNVEV (reference sequence). This CDR3 is 13 amino acids long. The V gene lost 4 bases and the J gene lost 2 bases, with 8 bases spanning the gap. The CDR3 nucleotides are TGTGCCAGCAGTTACCACGGAAACTATGGCTACACCTTC. Its translation is CASSYHGNYGYTF.

Note on this clonotype: Relative to the germline gene, one junction end is altered; a read error may explain this. The V and J genes are TRBV6-7 and TRBJ2-5; D unclear. The J call may be faulty, since TRBJ2-7 better matches the DNA end. TRBV6-7 is placed among ORFs of uncertain function. This CDR3 is 15 amino acids long. In nucleotides, the CDR3 is TGCGCCAGCAGCCAAGATAGTTGGGCCTATTACGAGCAGTACTTC. It translates to CASSQDSWAYYEQYF.

This clonotype was detected a few times. The chain carries TRBV6-1 and TRBJ2-3; 9 bases match TRBD1. With V trimmed by 6 bases and J by 2 bases, 6 bases remained unmatched. This CDR3 contains 15 residues. CDR1 is MNHNS, CDR2 SASEGT, per germline. CDR3 sequence (DNA): TGTGCCAGCAGACCCGGGACAGGGCTCACAGATACGCAGTATTTT. Protein product: CASRPGTGLTDTQYF.

This clonotype has more than one count but fewer than ten. The chain carries TRBV6-2 or TRBV6-3 and TRBJ2-7; D perhaps matches TRBD2 (6 bases). Germline CDR1 MNHEY, CDR2 SVGEGT. Between the trimmed V and J ends, which lost 8 bases and 7 bases, there was a span of 18 bases. CDR3 length equals 13 residues. The chain's CDR3 is CASRDFSYNEQYF. For the CDR3, the DNA is TGTGCCAGCCGGGACTTCTCCTACAATGAGCAGTACTTC.

J is TRBJ2-1 and V is TRBV7-2; TRBD2 agrees at 14 bases. V gave up 5 bases and J gave up 9 bases; unmatched junction bases: 9. This CDR3 contains 16 residues. Germline V gene sequence: CDR1 SGHTA, CDR2 FQGNSA. For the CDR3, the DNA is TGTGCCAGCAGCCCCCGACTAGCGGGGGGGCCAAGTGAGCAGTTCTTC. Protein product: CASSPRLAGGPSEQFF.

The V gene is TRBV6-5, the J gene TRBJ2-2; possibly TRBD2 for D (7 bases). Germline V gene sequence: CDR1 MNHEY, CDR2 SVGAGI. Deletions cut 7 bases from V and 6 bases from J, with 18 bases between. The CDR3 covers 15 residues. In DNA, the CDR3 is TGTGCCAGCACCACGGGGGGCCGTATCGCCGGGGAGCTGTTTTTT. This codes for CASTTGGRIAGELFF.

The rearrangement uses TRBV10-3 and TRBJ1-2; TRBD1 might be the D (5 bases). The germline V gene has CDR1 ENHRY and CDR2 SYGVKD. V shed 3 bases and J shed 4 bases, with 6 bases lying between them. This CDR3 contains 12 residues. This CDR3 is CAISDGTYGYTF. The CDR3 nucleotides read TGTGCCATCAGTGACGGGACCTATGGCTACACCTTC.

This clonotype was picked up a small number of times. A junction boundary mismatches the germline segment, possibly from a read error. The rearrangement uses TRBV7-8 and TRBJ2-7, with D perhaps TRBD2 (5 bases). Per the germline V gene, CDR1 is SGHVS and CDR2 is FQNEAQ. The CDR3 runs 17 residues. CDR3 in amino acids: CASSLATMPQFSYEQYF. The CDR3 bases are TGTGCCAGCAGCCTAGCAACTATGCCCCAATTTTCCTACGAGCAGTACTTC.

This clonotype was detected a few times. The chain recombines TRBV7-2 with TRBJ2-5; D is undetermined. The CDR3 is 13 amino acids. Germline V gene lookup returns CDR1 SGHTA and CDR2 FQGNSA. Trimming left V 6 bases short and J 0 bases short, with 8 bases between. The DNA of the CDR3 is TGTGCCAGCAGTCCGAGGTACCAAGAGACCCAGTACTTC. The encoded protein is CASSPRYQETQYF.